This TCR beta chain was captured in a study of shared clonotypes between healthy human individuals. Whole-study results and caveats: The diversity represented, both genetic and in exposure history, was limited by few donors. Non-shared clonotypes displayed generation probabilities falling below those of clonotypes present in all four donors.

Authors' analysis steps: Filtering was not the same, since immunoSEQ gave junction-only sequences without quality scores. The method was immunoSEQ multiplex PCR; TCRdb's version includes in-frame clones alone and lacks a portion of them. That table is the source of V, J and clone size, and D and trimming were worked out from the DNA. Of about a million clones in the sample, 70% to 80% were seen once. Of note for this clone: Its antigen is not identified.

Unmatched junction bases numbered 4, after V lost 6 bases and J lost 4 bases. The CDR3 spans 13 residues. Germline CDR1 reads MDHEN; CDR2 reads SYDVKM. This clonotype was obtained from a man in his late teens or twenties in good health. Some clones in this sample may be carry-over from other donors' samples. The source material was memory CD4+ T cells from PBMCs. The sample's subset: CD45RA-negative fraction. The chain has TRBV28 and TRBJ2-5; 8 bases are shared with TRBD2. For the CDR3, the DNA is TGTGCCAGCAGCAACAGCGGGAGAGAGACCCAGTACTTC. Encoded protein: CASSNSGRETQYF.